A selection of T cell receptor beta chains follows, all from one sample in a study of PD-L1 blockade in urothelial cancer. TCRdb's table, derived via immunoSEQ multiplex PCR, lists solely in-frame clones and lacks some. Of over 65,000 clones in the sample, around 84% were seen once. Source: PBMCs, taken around atezolizumab (anti-PD-L1) treatment. These receptors were obtained from a man aged 65 to 85 with urothelial cancer. CDR3s include the opening cysteine and the closing phenylalanine or tryptophan. The order of the fields is D gene, V gene, clone size, J gene, CDR3 protein, CDR3 DNA. D genes are given only for firm matches. Only part of the rows carry a size: once, few, many, or a class if the clone is expanded.

d_gene: .; v_gene: TRBV28; abundance: .; j_gene: TRBJ1-2; CDR3aa: CASSLWTGGNYGYTF; CDR3nt: TGTGCCAGCAGTTTATGGACAGGTGGTAACTATGGCTACACCTTC
d_gene: TRBD2; v_gene: TRBV28; abundance: few; j_gene: TRBJ2-1; CDR3aa: CASSKPLASEGWNEQFF; CDR3nt: TGTGCCAGCAGTAAACCACTAGCGTCAGAAGGGTGGAATGAGCAGTTCTTC
d_gene: .; v_gene: TRBV9; abundance: .; j_gene: TRBJ1-3; CDR3aa: CASSSTLGAGDTIYF; CDR3nt: TGTGCCAGCAGCAGCACTTTAGGGGCTGGGGACACCATATATTTT
d_gene: TRBD1; v_gene: TRBV2; abundance: once; j_gene: TRBJ2-1; CDR3aa: CASSEWGQGYNEQFF; CDR3nt: TGTGCCAGCAGTGAATGGGGACAGGGCTACAATGAGCAGTTCTTC
d_gene: .; v_gene: TRBV2; abundance: few; j_gene: TRBJ1-3; CDR3aa: CASRAPGSSGNTIYF; CDR3nt: TGTGCCAGCAGGGCCCCGGGGTCCTCTGGAAACACCATATATTTT
d_gene: .; v_gene: TRBV28; abundance: .; j_gene: TRBJ1-5; CDR3aa: CASRNRENQPQHF; CDR3nt: TGTGCCAGCAGAAACAGGGAGAATCAGCCCCAGCATTTT
d_gene: TRBD1; v_gene: TRBV4-1; abundance: .; j_gene: TRBJ1-2; CDR3aa: CASSQQNFDRGRYGYTF; CDR3nt: TGCGCCAGCAGCCAACAAAATTTCGACAGGGGTCGGTATGGCTACACCTTC
d_gene: TRBD2; v_gene: TRBV7-6; abundance: .; j_gene: TRBJ2-1; CDR3aa: CASQRRETHNEQFF; CDR3nt: TGTGCCAGCCAGCGGCGGGAGACCCACAATGAGCAGTTCTTC
d_gene: TRBD2; v_gene: TRBV27; abundance: .; j_gene: TRBJ2-7; CDR3aa: CASSSQSSGAYEQYF; CDR3nt: TGTGCCAGCAGTTCGCAGAGTAGCGGGGCTTACGAGCAGTACTTC
d_gene: TRBD1; v_gene: TRBV5-4; abundance: .; j_gene: TRBJ1-6; CDR3aa: CASSLGGQINSPLHF; CDR3nt: TGTGCCAGCAGCTTGGGGGGACAGATTAATTCACCCCTCCACTTT
d_gene: TRBD2; v_gene: TRBV30; abundance: once; j_gene: TRBJ2-3; CDR3aa: CAWARGLAEDTDTQYF; CDR3nt: TGTGCCTGGGCCCGCGGACTAGCGGAAGACACAGATACGCAGTATTTT
d_gene: .; v_gene: TRBV29-1; abundance: few; j_gene: TRBJ1-1; CDR3aa: CSTRQKMNTEAFF; CDR3nt: TGCAGCACCCGACAGAAAATGAACACTGAAGCTTTCTTT
d_gene: TRBD1; v_gene: TRBV6-5; abundance: .; j_gene: TRBJ1-6; CDR3aa: CASRTQGARNSPLHF; CDR3nt: TGTGCCAGCAGGACACAGGGGGCTAGGAATTCACCCCTCCACTTT
d_gene: .; v_gene: TRBV5-6; abundance: .; j_gene: TRBJ1-2; CDR3aa: CASLSTGQRRGYTF; CDR3nt: TGTGCCAGCTTATCAACAGGCCAACGAAGGGGCTACACCTTC
d_gene: .; v_gene: TRBV28; abundance: .; j_gene: TRBJ2-1; CDR3aa: CASSLFWRMNNEQFF; CDR3nt: TGTGCCAGCAGTTTATTCTGGAGAATGAACAATGAGCAGTTCTTC
d_gene: TRBD2; v_gene: TRBV7-8; abundance: .; j_gene: TRBJ2-7; CDR3aa: CASSSFGGMSASYEQYF; CDR3nt: TGTGCCAGCAGCTCCTTCGGGGGGATGAGTGCCTCCTACGAGCAGTACTTC
d_gene: .; v_gene: TRBV6-4; abundance: .; j_gene: TRBJ2-2; CDR3aa: CASSDSSGNTGELFF; CDR3nt: TGTGCCAGCAGTGACTCTAGCGGAAACACCGGGGAGCTGTTTTTT
d_gene: TRBD2; v_gene: TRBV9; abundance: .; j_gene: TRBJ2-1; CDR3aa: CASSVAGGGGDEQFF; CDR3nt: TGTGCCAGCAGCGTAGCGGGGGGAGGAGGCGATGAGCAGTTCTTC
d_gene: .; v_gene: TRBV5-1; abundance: .; j_gene: TRBJ2-3; CDR3aa: CASSRGGSEDTQYF; CDR3nt: TGCGCCAGCAGCCGGGGAGGTAGCGAAGATACGCAGTATTTT
d_gene: TRBD1; v_gene: TRBV10-2; abundance: .; j_gene: TRBJ2-7; CDR3aa: CASSESVRTQRGLSEQYF; CDR3nt: TGCGCCAGCAGTGAGTCGGTCAGGACTCAAAGGGGGCTCTCCGAGCAGTACTTC
d_gene: .; v_gene: TRBV9; abundance: .; j_gene: TRBJ1-2; CDR3aa: CASSPGQKPTNYGYTF; CDR3nt: TGTGCCAGCAGCCCAGGACAGAAACCCACAAACTATGGCTACACCTTC
d_gene: TRBD1; v_gene: TRBV7-2; abundance: .; j_gene: TRBJ1-4; CDR3aa: CASSSPNRGREKLFF; CDR3nt: TGTGCCAGCAGCTCACCAAACAGGGGCAGAGAAAAACTGTTTTTT
d_gene: TRBD2; v_gene: TRBV19; abundance: .; j_gene: TRBJ2-5; CDR3aa: CASSKGLAGQETQYF; CDR3nt: TGTGCCAGTAGTAAGGGACTAGCGGGGCAAGAGACCCAGTACTTC
d_gene: TRBD1; v_gene: TRBV7-9; abundance: .; j_gene: TRBJ1-1; CDR3aa: CASSPGQGTEAFF; CDR3nt: TGTGCCAGCAGCCCGGGACAGGGGACGGAAGCTTTCTTT
d_gene: TRBD1; v_gene: TRBV27; abundance: .; j_gene: TRBJ2-3; CDR3aa: CASSLGQGTDTQYF; CDR3nt: TGTGCCAGCAGTTTAGGACAGGGCACAGATACGCAGTATTTT
d_gene: .; v_gene: TRBV21-1; abundance: .; j_gene: TRBJ2-2; CDR3aa: CASSKGMGGRVRELFF; CDR3nt: TGTGCCAGCAGCAAAGGGATGGGGGGTCGAGTAAGGGAGCTGTTTTTT
d_gene: .; v_gene: TRBV11-2; abundance: once; j_gene: TRBJ1-6; CDR3aa: CASSLVRVSPNSPLHF; CDR3nt: TGTGCCAGCAGCTTAGTCAGGGTCAGCCCCAATTCACCCCTCCACTTT
d_gene: TRBD2; v_gene: TRBV28; abundance: once; j_gene: TRBJ2-1; CDR3aa: CASSFLAGGANEQFF; CDR3nt: TGTGCCAGCAGTTTTCTAGCGGGAGGCGCCAATGAGCAGTTCTTC
d_gene: .; v_gene: TRBV27; abundance: .; j_gene: TRBJ1-5; CDR3aa: CASSPQGANQPQHF; CDR3nt: TGTGCCAGCAGTCCTCAAGGGGCCAATCAGCCCCAGCATTTT
d_gene: TRBD2; v_gene: TRBV15; abundance: once; j_gene: TRBJ2-3; CDR3aa: CATSFTSGTTDTQYF; CDR3nt: TGTGCCACCAGCTTTACTAGCGGGACCACAGATACGCAGTATTTT
d_gene: .; v_gene: TRBV27; abundance: few; j_gene: TRBJ1-3; CDR3aa: CASSFIGGTGNTIYF; CDR3nt: TGTGCCAGCAGTTTTATAGGGGGAACTGGAAACACCATATATTTT
d_gene: TRBD2; v_gene: TRBV25-1; abundance: .; j_gene: TRBJ2-5; CDR3aa: CASSELAGVQYF; CDR3nt: TGTGCCAGCAGTGAATTGGCGGGGGTGCAGTACTTC
d_gene: TRBD1; v_gene: TRBV18; abundance: .; j_gene: TRBJ1-2; CDR3aa: CASSPLGTGDYGYTF; CDR3nt: TGTGCCAGCTCACCACTAGGGACAGGGGATTATGGCTACACCTTC
d_gene: .; v_gene: TRBV11-1; abundance: .; j_gene: TRBJ1-2; CDR3aa: CASSPGGGTYGYTF; CDR3nt: TGTGCCAGCAGCCCCGGCGGTGGCACGTATGGCTACACCTTC
d_gene: .; v_gene: TRBV5-6; abundance: .; j_gene: TRBJ1-2; CDR3aa: CASSLNREYGYTF; CDR3nt: TGTGCCAGCAGCTTGAACAGGGAGTATGGCTACACCTTC
d_gene: TRBD2; v_gene: TRBV30; abundance: .; j_gene: TRBJ2-3; CDR3aa: CAWRFAGAGDTQYF; CDR3nt: TGTGCCTGGAGGTTTGCGGGAGCGGGAGATACGCAGTATTTT
d_gene: .; v_gene: TRBV27; abundance: .; j_gene: TRBJ1-5; CDR3aa: CATRGGSSNQPQHF; CDR3nt: TGTGCCACCCGCGGGGGTTCTAGCAATCAGCCCCAACATTTT
d_gene: .; v_gene: TRBV29-1; abundance: .; j_gene: TRBJ2-5; CDR3aa: CSVEQGETQYF; CDR3nt: TGCAGCGTTGAACAGGGAGAGACCCAGTACTTC
d_gene: TRBD1; v_gene: TRBV2; abundance: .; j_gene: TRBJ2-1; CDR3aa: CASSEATGGINEQFF; CDR3nt: TGTGCCAGCAGTGAAGCCACAGGGGGTATTAATGAGCAGTTCTTC
d_gene: .; v_gene: TRBV5-1; abundance: .; j_gene: TRBJ2-7; CDR3aa: CASSLVGSGYEQYF; CDR3nt: TGCGCCAGCAGCTTGGTTGGTAGCGGCTACGAGCAGTACTTC
d_gene: TRBD1; v_gene: TRBV2; abundance: .; j_gene: TRBJ1-1; CDR3aa: CASRADRGRNTEAFF; CDR3nt: TGTGCCAGCAGAGCCGACAGGGGGCGAAACACTGAAGCTTTCTTT
d_gene: .; v_gene: TRBV25-1; abundance: .; j_gene: TRBJ2-5; CDR3aa: CASNPSGIAWDRETQYF; CDR3nt: TGTGCCAGCAACCCCAGCGGGATCGCGTGGGACAGGGAGACCCAGTACTTC
d_gene: .; v_gene: TRBV10-2; abundance: few; j_gene: TRBJ1-4; CDR3aa: CASSEKGDEKLFF; CDR3nt: TGCGCCAGCAGTGAGAAGGGGGATGAAAAACTGTTTTTT
d_gene: TRBD2; v_gene: TRBV29-1; abundance: .; j_gene: TRBJ2-1; CDR3aa: CSVGAGAGSYNEQFF; CDR3nt: TGCAGCGTTGGAGCGGGAGCGGGCTCCTACAATGAGCAGTTCTTC